The TCR beta chain under discussion was sequenced for a study of T cell responses to AZD1222 COVID-19 vaccine (dated by TCRdb to the early 2020s). In terms of the full investigation: Because spike-specific TCR depth and breadth did not differ between the two schedules, AZD1222 recipients who got a second dose at roughly 4 weeks were pooled with those who got a second dose at roughly 12 weeks. A total of about 230 trial participants underwent TCR sequencing, of whom 207 received two doses of AZD1222 and 26 received two doses of the MenACWY control vaccine. Trial participants were enrolled into age subgroups of 18-55, 56-69 and 70-plus years, which contained roughly 140, 27 and 60 TCR-sequenced participants, respectively.

Reading from cysteine to phenylalanine, the CDR3 counts 13 amino acids. Only the CDR3 DNA stays, 39 bases, in frame from base 1. V and J lose 7 bases and 6 bases, and a span of 13 bases separates them. CDR1 and CDR2, per the germline V gene, are LGHNT and FRNRAP. General conclusions and limits of the study: Reportedly, close to half of the unique spike-specific TCRs recognized epitopes lying outside the regions that are mutated in the B.1.351 and B.1.1.7 variants. The vaccine-associated CD4 TCRs covered the entire spike protein, and the dominant responses fell in regions 160-218 and 743-854. Because no day 14 peak-response samples were available, repertoires were characterized only after the peak T cell response. After two AZD1222 doses, both the breadth and the depth of spike-specific TCRs were significantly higher than at day 0 and than in MenACWY recipients. Participants were mostly white British, with more females than males. The authors suggested clonal diversity may have been underestimated. The 56-69-year group was small, and its depth increase did not reach significance, likely because of low power. Conclusions about previously exposed vaccinees are limited because only five to seven AZD1222 recipients were SARS-CoV-2 seropositive at baseline.

The sample's time point label, in plain terms: baseline before first vaccination. The vaccinee samples were drawn from two UK trials, COV001 and COV002, one of which was a single-blind randomized controlled phase 2/3 trial testing AZD1222 (ChAdOx1 nCoV-19) in healthy adults. For TCRbeta chain sequencing, PBMC samples were collected from trial participants at day 0 and at day 28 after the second dose. Points on this clone: Its recognized antigen is unknown. One base away there is no much larger clone; base qualities are not given.

The CDR3 regions of human TCRbeta chains were subjected to immunosequencing. The authors' analysis ran thus. TCRs in the repertoires were compared against a reference library of SARS-CoV-2-specific TCRs that had been generated with the MIRA antigen-specificity platform. Breadth was defined as the fraction of unique TCRs that were SARS-CoV-2-associated. Depth was defined as the fraction of total T cells that were SARS-CoV-2-associated. Using the MIRA data, every spike-specific TCR was mapped to the spike region that the TCR reacted to and assigned to either a CD4 or a CD8 class. Log10-transformed breadth and depth values were compared by one-way ANOVA with Sidak's multiple comparisons tests. In TCRdb, the immuneACCESS table is reduced to in-frame sequences with V and J assigned. These tables do not hold every clone; where another copy was compared, an unresolved V gene accounts for under half, and the others remain unexplained. V, J and clone size derive from that table, while D and trimming were established from the DNA sequence. For this sample the table gives some 170,000 clones, of which 90% to 95% were detected only once. The ten largest clonotypes hold roughly 2.5% of the sample.

Here the chain combines TRBV12-5 and TRBJ1-5; no D gene can be assigned with confidence. The TCR sequence derives from an adult in good health. The source material was peripheral blood, sampled on day 0 of AZD1222 vaccination. The CDR3 region: CASDKGLGQPQHF. The sequence in DNA is TGTGCTAGTGACAAGGGCTTAGGTCAGCCCCAGCATTTT.